These 6 T cell receptor beta chains were sequenced from one sample in a study of CD8 T cells in ankylosing spondylitis. TCRdb re-called the 5' RACE reads with MiXCR, one entry per CDR3 protein. The sample has 200,000 to 300,000 distinct CDR3 sequences; roughly a tenth are singletons. Specimen: blood, either unsorted or a sorted T cell fraction (not recorded which). These receptor sequences come from a male donor with ankylosing spondylitis or in good health (not recorded which).

The rearrangement uses TRBV3-1 and TRBJ2-3, with D perhaps matching TRBD1 (6 bases). Trimming removed 2 bases from V and 1 base from J, with 16 bases in between. Germline CDR1 is LGHDT and CDR2 is YNNKEL (reference sequence). The CDR3 sequence is 17 residues long. This CDR3 reads CASSQIAGVSGTDTQYF. CDR3 DNA: TGTGCCAGCAGCCAAATTGCAGGGGTATCGGGCACAGATACGCAGTATTTT.

The chain recombines TRBV2 with TRBJ2-7, with 11 bases fitting TRBD2. Trimming at V came to 3 bases and at J to 4 bases, leaving 8 bases not matched to a gene. The CDR3 has 16 amino acids. From germline, CDR1 is SNHLY and CDR2 FYNNEI. CDR3 sequence reads: CASSDLGLAGGYEQYF. The CDR3 region has the DNA TGTGCCAGCAGTGATTTAGGACTAGCGGGCGGGTACGAGCAGTACTTC.

This clonotype came up a few times. The V gene is TRBV5-1, the J gene TRBJ2-7; 7 bases match TRBD1. The CDR3 is 15 amino acids. CDR1 is SGHRS and CDR2 is YFSETQ in the germline V gene. V dropped 2 bases and J dropped 5; count of bases not matched to a gene: 10. The CDR3 DNA reads as TGCGCCAGCAGCTTAACGGGACAGTCCACTAACGAGCAGTACTTC. Encoded protein: CASSLTGQSTNEQYF.

At least ten counts were recorded for this clonotype. V gene TRBV20-1 combines with J gene TRBJ2-7; D unresolved. Germline lookup yields CDR1 DFQATT and CDR2 SNEGSKA (reference sequence). Trimming took 0 bases from V and 9 from J, leaving 18 bases between them. The CDR3 is 14 residues long. DNA of the CDR3: TGCAGTGCTAGAGATAGGCTTGCAGGTGCCGTGCAGTACTTC. Translation: CSARDRLAGAVQYF.

For this clonotype: A much larger clone is a single base away; this may be a read error. The chain recombines TRBV20-1 with TRBJ1-5; TRBD1 agrees at 7 bases. This CDR3 is built from 14 residues. Germline-derived CDR1 and CDR2 are DFQATT and SNEGSKA (reference sequence). The CDR3 DNA sequence: TGCAGTGCCGGCCTCGGGACAGTATATCAGCGCCAGCATTTT. It encodes CSAGLGTVYQRQHF.

The table lists this clonotype with many counts. The chain couples TRBV20-1 to TRBJ2-7, with D hard to call. CDR3 length equals 12 residues. Trimming took off 2 bases at V and 0 bases at J, with 5 bases between the two ends. CDR1 is DFQATT, CDR2 SNEGSKA, per germline (reference sequence). The CDR3 coding sequence is TGCAGTGCTAGAAGTGGCTCCTACGAGCAGTACTTC. Translating it yields CSARSGSYEQYF.